The 2 T cell receptor beta chains reported below all come from one sample, sequenced in a study of T-cell reconstitution after alpha-beta-depleted transplantation in children. Unique molecular identifiers tagged the TCRbeta library. TCRdb processed the PCR reads anew with MiXCR; each CDR3 protein has one entry. The data hold about 510,000 distinct CDR3 sequences, with roughly 10% observed a single time. The sequencing used PBMCs, mostly from graft donor cells, collected 180 days after TCRalphabeta/CD19-depleted stem cell transplant. The receptors were gathered from a female patient aged 2 to 10 who had a stem cell transplant for aplastic anemia, so the T cells may come from the graft donor.

This clonotype was counted between two and nine times. A read error may account for a junction end that differs from germline. The chain carries TRBV30 and TRBJ2-3, with D tentatively TRBD2 (5 bases). Germline assignment: CDR1 GTSNPN and CDR2 SVGIG (reference sequence). The CDR3 has 14 residues. The CDR3 spells CAGSGVGYTDTQYF. The CDR3 bases are TGTGCCGGGAGTGGTGTGGGCTACACAGATACGCAGTATTTT.

In its sample, this clonotype was seen many times. The chain combines TRBV20-1 with TRBJ2-1; D is undetermined. Per germline, CDR1 DFQATT and CDR2 SNEGSKA (reference sequence). Between the trimmed V and J ends, which lost 0 bases and 6 bases, there was a span of 6 bases. The CDR3 spans 12 residues. The CDR3 sequence: CSARDFGNEQFF. CDR3 DNA sequence: TGCAGTGCTAGAGATTTCGGCAATGAGCAGTTCTTC.